These 28 T cell receptor beta chains originate from one sample sequenced in a study of blood T cell repertoires in COVID-19. This table comes from immunoSEQ multiplex PCR, and its TCRdb copy is limited to in-frame clones, with some not included. The sample has around 230,000 clones; about 90% are singletons. The sequencing input was PBMCs or T cells enriched from blood (not recorded which). The receptors come from a woman aged 25 to 39 with acute COVID-19.

This sequence joins TRBV7-2 and TRBJ2-1, with D unclear. The V end lost 5 bases, the J end lost 6 bases, and 8 bases lay between the germline ends. Germline assignment: CDR1 SGHTA and CDR2 FQGNSA. The CDR3 consists of 12 residues. The CDR3 coding sequence is TGTGCCAGCAGCCCCCATCCCAATGAGCAGTTCTTC. It specifies CASSPHPNEQFF. The entire variable domain, with the rest obtained from reference TRBV7-2 and TRBJ2-1, is as follows: GAGVSQSPSNKVTEKGKDVELRCDPISGHTALYWYRQSLGQGLEFLIYFQGNSAPDKSGLPSDRFSAERTGGSVSTLTIQRTQQEDSAVYLCASSPHPNEQFFGPGTRLTVL.

The rearrangement links TRBV9 to TRBJ1-2; 8 bases line up with TRBD1. There are 16 residues in the CDR3. The germline gives CDR1 SGDLS, CDR2 YYNGEE. The V segment lost 4 bases and the J segment 1 base; nucleotides outside the gene matches: 9. DNA for the CDR3: TGTGCCAGCAGCCCCGAGGGACAGGCGAATAACTATGGCTACACCTTC. Its translation: CASSPEGQANNYGYTF.

V gene TRBV10-3 combines with J gene TRBJ1-1; no clear D. The CDR3 has 15 residues. Germline-derived CDR1 and CDR2 are ENHRY and SYGVKD. With 0 bases removed from V and 4 bases from J, the gap between germline ends came to 12 bases. The CDR3 coding sequence is TGTGCCATCAGTGAGTCATTGAGGGATGGCACTGAAGCTTTCTTT. It codes for CAISESLRDGTEAFF.

This clone turned up a few times. The DNA for the CDR3 is TGTGCCAGCAGCCGTTTCGGGAGCTTAAACACAGATACGCAGTATTTT. This translates into CASSRFGSLNTDTQYF. The J gene is TRBJ2-3, the V gene TRBV27; TRBD2 might be the D (6 bases). Germline V gene data show CDR1 as MNHEY and CDR2 as SMNVEV (reference sequence). Trimming took 6 bases from V and 2 from J, leaving 18 bases between them. CDR3 length equals 16 residues.

This chain uses TRBV11-3 with TRBJ2-7, with TRBD2 matching 8 bases. Germline values: CDR1 SGHNT, CDR2 YENEEA. V shed 5 bases, J shed 1 base, and the junction held 4 bases outside the gene matches. The CDR3 is 14 amino acids. DNA of the CDR3: TGTGCCAGCAGCGCGGGGGGCGCGTCCTACGAGCAGTACTTC. The encoded protein is CASSAGGASYEQYF. Full variable domain (remainder filled in from reference TRBV11-3 and TRBJ2-7): EAGVVQSPRYKIIEKKQPVAFWCNPISGHNTLYWYLQNLGQGPELLIRYENEEAVDDSQLPKDRFSAERLKGVDSTLKIQPAELGDSAVYLCASSAGGASYEQYFGPGTRLTVT.

V is TRBV7-2 and J is TRBJ1-2, with 9 bases matching TRBD1. The trim removed 5 bases at V and 3 bases at J, leaving 7 bases unmatched. The germline gives CDR1 SGHTA, CDR2 FQGNSA. This CDR3 spans 15 amino acids. CDR3: CASSPVRTGDYGYTF. The CDR3 DNA is TGTGCCAGCAGCCCCGTAAGGACAGGGGACTATGGCTACACCTTC.

This clone was picked up one time. This rearrangement joins TRBV27 to TRBJ2-1, with 12 bases that match TRBD2. Germline CDR1 reads MNHEY; CDR2 reads SMNVEV (reference sequence). Losses at the gene ends were 6 bases for V and 7 bases for J; bases not matched to a gene: 7. The CDR3 is 15 residues long. CDR3 bases: TGTGCCAGCAGCCCAGGACTAGCGGGGCGGAATGAGCAGTTCTTC. Translation: CASSPGLAGRNEQFF.

V is TRBV6-6 and J is TRBJ1-5, with D possibly matching TRBD1 (6 bases). From germline, CDR1 is MNHNY and CDR2 SVGAGI (reference sequence). The V and J ends lost 4 bases and 6 bases respectively, with 16 bases between them. This CDR3 contains 15 residues. DNA for the CDR3: TGTGCCAGCAGTTCATCGGCAGGGGCGGGTCAGCCCCAGCATTTT. This sequence encodes CASSSSAGAGQPQHF.

This chain connects TRBV5-6 to TRBJ1-1, with D hard to call. Germline assignment: CDR1 SGHDT and CDR2 YYEEEE. V lost 4 bases and J 4 bases, leaving 11 bases between the germline ends. This CDR3 contains 13 residues. CDR3 loop: CASSQPRATEAFF. The CDR3, as DNA: TGTGCCAGCAGCCAGCCGAGGGCCACTGAAGCTTTCTTT.

CDR3 sequence (DNA): TGTGCCAGCAGTGAGGGAGCCACAGATACGCAGTATTTT. Translation gives CASSEGATDTQYF. The chain has TRBV25-1 and TRBJ2-3, with D possibly matching TRBD2 (5 bases). V dropped 3 bases and J dropped 2 bases, with 6 bases sitting between them. The CDR3 is 13 amino acids. From germline, CDR1 is MGHDK and CDR2 SYGVNS.

The V call is TRBV25-1, the J call TRBJ2-7, with TRBD1 identical over 12 bases. The CDR3 totals 15 residues. CDR1 and CDR2 (germline): MGHDK, SYGVNS. V was clipped by 6 bases and J by 3 bases; unmatched bases: 6. DNA for the CDR3: TGTGCCAGCAGCCAAGGGACAGGGGGCCGCTACGAGCAGTACTTC. It is translated as CASSQGTGGRYEQYF.

The V and J genes are TRBV3-1 (or the pseudogene TRBV3-2) and TRBJ2-1; D gene unclear. The germline CDR1 and CDR2 sequences are LGHDT and YNNKEL (reference sequence). The CDR3 has 15 amino acids. V lost 0 bases, J lost 0 bases, and 6 bases lay in between. CDR3 bases: TGTGCCAGCAGCCAAGAATGGAGCTCCTACAATGAGCAGTTCTTC. Its translation is CASSQEWSSYNEQFF.

The sample holds one count of this clone. The CDR3 DNA reads TGCGCCAGCAGCCAAGAGTGGAGCAGTGGCTCTGGAAACACCATATATTTT. This encodes CASSQEWSSGSGNTIYF. The chain recombines TRBV4-1 with TRBJ1-3; no firm D call. The CDR3 runs to 17 residues. V lost 0 bases and J lost 0, with 12 bases in between. Germline CDR1 and CDR2: MGHRA and YSYEKL.

The chain couples TRBV11-2 to TRBJ2-5; 8 bases fit TRBD2. The CDR3 extends over 16 amino acids. Trimming took 7 bases from V and 1 from J; bases not matched to a gene: 11. Germline-derived CDR1 and CDR2 are SGHAT and FQNNGV. The CDR3 DNA is TGTGCCAGCACCCCTCTTTGGGCGGGGGGCCAAGAGACCCAGTACTTC. This gives the protein CASTPLWAGGQETQYF.

The V call is TRBV11-2, the J call TRBJ1-2; D might be TRBD1 (5 bases). V lost 3 bases to trimming and J lost 8 bases, with 19 bases between them. Germline CDR1 and CDR2: SGHAT and FQNNGV. The CDR3 is made up of 15 amino acids. This CDR3 reads CASSLLGGTLGGYTF. The CDR3 nucleotides read TGTGCCAGCAGCTTGCTGGGGGGAACCTTGGGGGGCTACACCTTC.

This chain joins TRBV30 and TRBJ2-3; 8 bases match TRBD2. J gave up 2 bases and V 4 bases, and 14 bases lay outside the gene matches. The CDR3 is 17 amino acids. Germline loops: CDR1 GTSNPN, CDR2 SVGIG (reference sequence). CDR3 DNA sequence: TGTGCCTGGATCCCCCGAGGACTAGCATTTGTCACAGATACGCAGTATTTT. This gives the protein CAWIPRGLAFVTDTQYF.

This sequence joins TRBV27 and TRBJ2-1; 8 nucleotides agree with TRBD2. Germline CDR1 reads MNHEY; CDR2 reads SMNVEV (reference sequence). CDR3 length: 15 residues. Trimming cost V 0 bases and J 8 bases; bases outside gene matches: 6. Here the CDR3 reads CASSLSSGVLDEQFF. The CDR3 DNA sequence: TGTGCCAGCAGTTTATCTAGCGGGGTTTTGGATGAGCAGTTCTTC.

Concerning this clone: This specimen includes other DNA sequences encoding the same CDR3. The rearrangement links TRBV6-5 to TRBJ1-1; D uncertain. Trimming removed 2 bases at V and 8 bases at J, with 6 bases between. The CDR3 is 11 residues long. Germline V lookup: CDR1 MNHEY, CDR2 SVGAGI. This chain's CDR3 is CASSYAGEAFF. The CDR3 region has the DNA TGTGCCAGCAGTTACGCCGGGGAAGCTTTCTTT.

This clone was seen only once. V is TRBV2 and J is TRBJ2-5, with D possibly being TRBD2 (5 bases). Germline lookup yields CDR1 SNHLY and CDR2 FYNNEI. V was pared by 5 bases and J by 5 bases, with 12 bases between. There are 13 residues in the CDR3. The CDR3 spells CASSKGGGETQYF. The CDR3 region has the DNA TGTGCCAGCAGTAAAGGCGGCGGGGAGACCCAGTACTTC.

This chain connects TRBV10-2 to TRBJ2-3; D call uncertain. Germline V gives CDR1 WSHSY, CDR2 SAAADI. Trimming removed 2 bases from V and 3 bases from J, with 3 bases in between. The CDR3 spans 12 residues. In DNA form, the CDR3 reads TGCGCCAGCAGTGAGGTAACAGATACGCAGTATTTT. It is translated as CASSEVTDTQYF.

The rearrangement uses TRBV6-4 and TRBJ2-2; D is possibly TRBD1 (5 bases). V gave up 3 bases and J gave up 3 bases, with 8 bases separating them. Germline lookup yields CDR1 MRHNA and CDR2 SNTAGT. This CDR3 is built from 14 residues. This CDR3 is CASSEGHDTGELFF. The CDR3 DNA reads TGTGCCAGCAGTGAAGGACATGACACCGGGGAGCTGTTTTTT.

V and J are TRBV2 and TRBJ2-1; a weak D match, TRBD1 (5 bases). Germline V CDR1 and CDR2: SNHLY, FYNNEI. The V end was cut by 4 bases, the J end by 10 bases, with 17 bases between. This CDR3 has 14 residues. CDR3 nucleotides: TGTGCCAGCAGTGGGCAACAGGAAAATCACGAGCAGTTCTTC. Translated: CASSGQQENHEQFF.

This clone was detected only once. The same CDR3 can be traced to other DNA sequences in this sample. The chain joins TRBV2 to TRBJ1-3, with 8 bases fitting TRBD1. The CDR3 totals 14 residues. Trimming removed 9 bases from V and 0 bases from J; junction bases left unmatched: 4. Germline assignment: CDR1 SNHLY and CDR2 FYNNEI. The CDR3 DNA reads as TGTGCCAGATCGACAGGGGACTCTGGAAACACCATATATTTT. As protein: CARSTGDSGNTIYF.

This clone was picked up one time. The V and J genes are TRBV2 and TRBJ2-6, with 7 nucleotides matching TRBD1. The length of the CDR3 is 17 residues. J lost 2 bases, V lost 11 bases, and 15 bases had no gene match. Germline CDR1 and CDR2: SNHLY and FYNNEI. The CDR3 sequence: CAAGDSFSSPGANVLTF. Written as DNA, the CDR3 is TGTGCCGCCGGGGACAGTTTTTCCTCTCCTGGGGCCAACGTCCTGACTTTC. The full variable domain, in which reference TRBV2 and TRBJ2-6 provide the parts outside the CDR3, is EPEVTQTPSHQVTQMGQEVILRCVPISNHLYFYWYRQILGQKVEFLVSFYNNEISEKSEIFDDQFSVERPDGSNFTLKIRSTKLEDSAMYFCAAGDSFSSPGANVLTFGAGSRLTVL.

The chain couples TRBV23-1 to TRBJ1-1; no clear D gene. TRBV23-1 is an ORF, and what it does is uncertain. Trimming took off 6 bases at V and 4 bases at J, with 18 bases between the two ends. The CDR3 loop spans 15 amino acids. The CDR3 is CASSLNPGVGTEAFF. CDR3 nucleotides: TGCGCCAGCAGCCTGAATCCCGGGGTGGGCACTGAAGCTTTCTTT.

This chain joins TRBV2 and TRBJ1-2; TRBD1 might be the D (5 bases). With 5 bases removed from V and 7 bases from J, the gap between germline ends came to 11 bases. The CDR3 is 12 residues long. From germline, CDR1 is SNHLY and CDR2 FYNNEI. The CDR3 nucleotides read TGTGCCAGCAGTACGGGACTAACTGGCTACACCTTC. Protein product: CASSTGLTGYTF.

V gene TRBV19 combines with J gene TRBJ1-6, with D possibly matching TRBD1 (5 bases). Trimming removed 3 bases from V and 7 bases from J, with 13 bases in between. This CDR3 region has 15 residues. The germline gives CDR1 LNHDA, CDR2 SQIVND (reference sequence). The CDR3 DNA sequence: TGTGCCAGTAGTATGATGGGGGGGACCAATTCACCCCTCCACTTT. Translated: CASSMMGGTNSPLHF. The whole variable domain, remainder taken from reference TRBV19 and TRBJ1-6, is DGGITQSPKYLFRKEGQNVTLSCEQNLNHDAMYWYRQDPGQGLRLIYYSQIVNDFQKGDIAEGYSVSREKKESFPLTVTSAQKNPTAFYLCASSMMGGTNSPLHFGNGTRLTVT.

The chain uses TRBV18 and TRBJ1-5, with TRBD1 as a possible D gene (5 bases). The germline V gene encodes CDR1 KGHSH and CDR2 LQKENI. V dropped 3 bases and J dropped 7 bases, with 19 bases sitting between them. The CDR3 is 16 amino acids. In DNA form, the CDR3 reads TGTGCCAGCTCACCCTTTAAGACAGTAAATTTCCAGCCCCAGCATTTT. Its protein product is CASSPFKTVNFQPQHF.